This T cell receptor beta chain was observed in a study of Ad26.COV2.S vaccination and SARS-CoV-2 variants. The wider study: The vaccine Ad26.COV2.S was put into the muscle once, or twice with 56 days between.

Note on this clone: Its antigen is still unknown.

Described treatment: some 20 received Ad26.COV2.S at low or high dose, single or two shots; 5 received placebo; per-sample allocation not given. Collection of samples fell on day 63 after the first vaccine or placebo injection. General study results and limits: TCR breadth and depth analyses may have underestimated total T cell responses.

Profiling relied on immunoSEQ multiplex PCR, and the TCRdb table lists in-frame clones only, not all of them. The sample records about 350,000 clones, roughly 84% being singletons. This TCR derives from a person between 18 and 65 years old who received the Ad26.COV2.S COVID-19 vaccine or a placebo. The sequencing used peripheral blood, collected in a trial of Ad26.COV2.S vaccine versus placebo.

CDR3 nucleotide sequence: TGCAGCGGCGTTAGCGGACGGAGTCCCTACGAGCAGTACTTC. Encoded protein: CSGVSGRSPYEQYF. The V call is TRBV29-1, the J call TRBJ2-7; a possible D gene is TRBD2 (6 bases). V was cut by 7 bases and J by 2 bases, with 18 bases left in between. This CDR3 spans 14 amino acids. The germline V gene encodes CDR1 SQVTM and CDR2 ANQGSEA.